Below are 8 T cell receptor beta chains sequenced from a single sample in a study of T cells after yellow fever vaccination. TCRdb re-called the 5' RACE reads through MiXCR, storing one row per CDR3 protein. The table includes about 580,000 distinct CDR3 sequences, around a sixth detected once. Sequenced material: PBMCs, taken about 5 days after the first yellow fever vaccination. The receptors stem from a man between 18 and 29 years old who received the YFV17D yellow fever vaccine.

The DNA of the CDR3 is TGTGCCAGCAGGCCCAATTTACAGGGGTACCTTAATTCACCCCTCCACTTT. It yields the protein CASRPNLQGYLNSPLHF. This chain connects TRBV5-5 to TRBJ1-6, with 7 nucleotides matching TRBD1. The CDR3 sequence is 17 residues long. Unmatched junction bases numbered 14, after V lost 5 bases and J lost 6 bases. The germline V gene encodes CDR1 SGHKS and CDR2 YYEKEE (reference sequence).

The chain combines TRBV7-2 with TRBJ2-1; the match to TRBD2 covers 11 bases. Trimming at V came to 5 bases and at J to 9 bases, leaving 6 bases not matched to a gene. This CDR3 has 14 residues. Germline V CDR1 and CDR2: SGHTA, FQGNSA. As DNA, the CDR3 is TGTGCCAGCAGCGATAGCGGGGGGGCCAGTGAGCAGTTCTTC. Translation gives CASSDSGGASEQFF. The full variable domain, with the rest looked up from reference TRBV7-2 and TRBJ2-1, is GAGVSQSPSNKVTEKGKDVELRCDPISGHTALYWYRQSLGQGLEFLIYFQGNSAPDKSGLPSDRFSAERTGGSVSTLTIQRTQQEDSAVYLCASSDSGGASEQFFGPGTRLTVL.

The genes are TRBV29-1 and TRBJ2-6; D is undetermined. V was clipped by 0 bases and J by 0 bases, with 15 bases between them. Germline V lookup: CDR1 SQVTM, CDR2 ANQGSEA. The CDR3 is made up of 18 amino acids. CDR3 nucleotide sequence: TGCAGCGTTGAAGATCCTGAGGCAAGCTACTCTGGGGCCAACGTCCTGACTTTC. Encoded protein: CSVEDPEASYSGANVLTF. Using reference TRBV29-1 and TRBJ2-6 for the parts outside the CDR3, the full variable domain is SAVISQKPSRDICQRGTSLTIQCQVDSQVTMMFWYRQQPGQSLTLIATANQGSEATYESGFVIDKFPISRPNLTFSTLTVSNMSPEDSSIYLCSVEDPEASYSGANVLTFGAGSRLTVL.

The V call is TRBV9, the J call TRBJ2-3; D is possibly TRBD1 (6 bases). Trimming removed 0 bases from V and 4 bases from J, with 15 bases in between. This CDR3 spans 16 amino acids. In germline, CDR1 is SGDLS, CDR2 YYNGEE. The CDR3 loop reads CASSVVSRGRADTQYF. CDR3 bases: TGTGCCAGCAGCGTAGTGTCCAGGGGACGCGCAGATACGCAGTATTTT.

This clonotype was counted only a few times. The rearrangement uses TRBV5-1 and TRBJ2-1; maybe TRBD1 (6 bases). CDR1 is SGHRS, CDR2 YFSETQ, per germline. CDR3 length: 16 residues. V lost 4 bases and J lost 0, with 14 bases in between. The CDR3 reads CASSPGTYSSYNEQFF. The CDR3 nucleotides are TGCGCCAGCAGCCCCGGGACATACAGCTCCTACAATGAGCAGTTCTTC.

This clonotype was seen more than once but under ten times. The chain combines TRBV13 with TRBJ1-2, with 7 bases fitting TRBD1. V lost 5 bases to trimming and J lost 7 bases; unmatched junction nucleotides: 13. This CDR3 comprises 15 residues. Per the germline V gene, CDR1 is PRHDT and CDR2 is FYEKMQ (reference sequence). This chain's CDR3 is CASSTGTALMGGYTF. The CDR3 region has the DNA TGTGCCAGCAGCACCGGGACAGCTCTTATGGGTGGCTACACCTTC.

This chain uses TRBV5-1 with TRBJ1-2, with 7 nucleotides matching TRBD1. The germline CDR1 and CDR2 sequences are SGHRS and YFSETQ. The CDR3 covers 15 residues. V shed 7 bases and J 7 bases; nucleotides not matched to a gene: 16. This chain's CDR3 is CASGRNTGALRGYTF. The CDR3 DNA reads as TGCGCCAGCGGGAGGAATACAGGGGCGTTGCGTGGCTACACCTTC.

The genes are TRBV11-2 and TRBJ1-4; unclear D gene. The CDR3 has 15 residues. V was cut by 4 bases and J by 5 bases, with 14 bases left in between. Germline CDR1 reads SGHAT; CDR2 reads FQNNGV. The CDR3 region has the DNA TGTGCCAGCAGCTCCGGACTGCGTGTGAATGAAAAACTGTTTTTT. Amino acids: CASSSGLRVNEKLFF.